This T cell receptor beta chain is drawn from a study of control samples from healthy donors and cancer patients (dated by TCRdb to 2019 to 2021). The CDR3 numbers 11 residues from cysteine through phenylalanine. Just the 33-base CDR3 DNA is kept, in frame starting at base 1. The germline V gene provides CDR1 SGHDT and CDR2 YYEEEE. Between the V and J ends, shortened by 2 bases and 6 bases respectively, the junction contains 2 bases. In its sample, this clone was seen a few times. Its binding antigen is unknown. Per-nucleotide qualities are absent, and no much larger clonotype sits a single base away. The identical CDR3 is also encoded by other nucleotide sequences in the sample. The protocol used for the library was the immunoSEQ multiplex PCR assay. Not all clones reach the TCRdb copy of this immuneACCESS table, which keeps in-frame sequences only. Checked studies attribute under half of the gap to unresolved V genes and leave the rest unexplained. The sample has about 180,000 clones on record, roughly 90% of them singletons. The ten largest make up over 1.1% of the sample.

The receptor chain draws on TRBV5-6 and TRBJ2-2; there is no confident call for the D gene. This TCR derives from a woman in her 50s in good health. The sample comprised blood. CDR3 protein: CASSFSGELFF. The DNA sequence is TGTGCCAGCAGCTTTTCCGGGGAGCTGTTTTTT.